This note documents a single T cell receptor beta chain sequence. The antigen is unknown. Sequenced by immunoSEQ multiplex PCR; TCRdb stores in-frame clones only, minus some. Among about 64,000 clones listed, roughly four fifths were seen once. The sample is drawn from a study of T cells in localized non-small cell lung cancer. Study-level points and caveats: There was an association of higher blood T cell density with longer overall survival.

This CDR3 has 17 amino acids. Per germline, CDR1 SGDLS and CDR2 YYNGEE. The J segment lost 1 base and the V segment lost 0 bases, leaving 7 bases of the junction unmatched. The origin of this receptor is a man aged 35 to 70 with stage II lung adenocarcinoma. This chain joins TRBV9 and TRBJ2-5; 9 positions match TRBD1. The source was PBMCs, collected before any cancer treatment. CDR3 DNA: TGTGCCAGCAGCGTAGAGGGAGGGACAGGGAGCCAAGAGACCCAGTACTTC. Translating it yields CASSVEGGTGSQETQYF. The entire variable domain, with the rest obtained from reference TRBV9 and TRBJ2-5, is as follows: DSGVTQTPKHLITATGQRVTLRCSPRSGDLSVYWYQQSLDQGLQFLIQYYNGEERAKGNILERFSAQQFPDLHSELNLSSLELGDSALYFCASSVEGGTGSQETQYFGPGTRLLVL.